This TCR beta chain comes out of a study of blood T cell repertoires in COVID-19. This CDR3 comprises 17 residues. With V trimmed by 5 bases and J by 7 bases, 9 bases remained unmatched. Germline V gene data show CDR1 as LGHDT and CDR2 as YNNKEL (reference sequence). Assay used: immunoSEQ multiplex PCR; TCRdb lists only in-frame clones, some missing. The profile shows around 52,000 clones, 87% of them singletons. This receptor was obtained from a woman of 80 years or more with COVID-19, enrolled during active disease. The V call is TRBV3-1 (or the pseudogene TRBV3-2), the J call TRBJ2-1; 15 bases are a match to TRBD2. What was sequenced was peripheral blood. The CDR3 DNA reads as TGTGCCAGCAGCTCATGGACTAGCGGGGGGGCTGCAAATGAGCAGTTCTTC. Amino acids: CASSSWTSGGAANEQFF.